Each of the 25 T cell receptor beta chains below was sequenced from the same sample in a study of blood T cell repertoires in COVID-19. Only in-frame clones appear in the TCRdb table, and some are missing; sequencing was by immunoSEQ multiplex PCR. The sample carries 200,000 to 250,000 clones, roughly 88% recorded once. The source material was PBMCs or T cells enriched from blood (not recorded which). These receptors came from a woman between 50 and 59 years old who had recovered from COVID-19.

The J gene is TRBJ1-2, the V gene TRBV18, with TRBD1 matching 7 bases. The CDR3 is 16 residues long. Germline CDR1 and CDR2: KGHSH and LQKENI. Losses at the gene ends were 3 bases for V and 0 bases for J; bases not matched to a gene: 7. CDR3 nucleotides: TGTGCCAGCTCACCTCGCCTACAGGGGCCTAACTATGGCTACACCTTC. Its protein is CASSPRLQGPNYGYTF.

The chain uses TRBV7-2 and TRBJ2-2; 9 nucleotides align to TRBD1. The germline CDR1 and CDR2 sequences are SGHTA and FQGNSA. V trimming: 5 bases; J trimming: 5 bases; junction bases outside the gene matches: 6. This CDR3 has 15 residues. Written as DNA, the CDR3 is TGTGCCAGCAGCACCAGGACAGGGGCTACCGGGGAGCTGTTTTTT. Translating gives CASSTRTGATGELFF.

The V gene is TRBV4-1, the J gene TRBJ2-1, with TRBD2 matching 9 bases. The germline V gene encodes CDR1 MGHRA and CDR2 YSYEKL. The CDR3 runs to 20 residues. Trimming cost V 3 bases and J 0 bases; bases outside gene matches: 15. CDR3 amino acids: CASSQGDFSGGHSSYNEQFF. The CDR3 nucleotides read TGCGCCAGCAGCCAGGGTGATTTTAGCGGGGGCCATTCCTCCTACAATGAGCAGTTCTTC.

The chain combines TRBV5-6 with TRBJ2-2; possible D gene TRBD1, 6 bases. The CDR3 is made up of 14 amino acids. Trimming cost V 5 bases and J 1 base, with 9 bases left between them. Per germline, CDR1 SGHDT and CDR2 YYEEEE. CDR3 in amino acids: CASRLGGNTGELFF. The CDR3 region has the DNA TGTGCCAGCAGGCTAGGGGGGAACACCGGGGAGCTGTTTTTT.

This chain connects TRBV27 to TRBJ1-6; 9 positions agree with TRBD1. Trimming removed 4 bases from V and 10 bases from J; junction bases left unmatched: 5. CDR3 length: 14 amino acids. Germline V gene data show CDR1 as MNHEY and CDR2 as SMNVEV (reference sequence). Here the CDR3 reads CASSSDRGPSPLHF. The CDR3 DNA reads TGTGCCAGCAGTTCGGACAGGGGCCCGTCACCCCTCCACTTT.

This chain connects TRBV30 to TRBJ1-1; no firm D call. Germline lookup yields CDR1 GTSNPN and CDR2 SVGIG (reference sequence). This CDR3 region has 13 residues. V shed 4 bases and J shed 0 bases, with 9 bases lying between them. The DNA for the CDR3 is TGTGCCTGGAAGGAGAATGTGAACACTGAAGCTTTCTTT. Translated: CAWKENVNTEAFF. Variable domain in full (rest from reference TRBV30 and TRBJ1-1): SQTIHQWPATLVQPVGSPLSLECTVEGTSNPNLYWYRQAAGRGLQLLFYSVGIGQISSEVPQNLSASRPQDRQFILSSKKLLLSDSGFYLCAWKENVNTEAFFGQGTRLTVV.

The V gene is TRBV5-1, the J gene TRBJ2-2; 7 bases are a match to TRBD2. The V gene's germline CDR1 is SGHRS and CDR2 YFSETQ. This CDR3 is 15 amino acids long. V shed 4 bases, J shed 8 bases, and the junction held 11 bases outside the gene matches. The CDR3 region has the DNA TGCGCCAGCAGCCCCCATGTGCGCGGGGGAGGGGAGCTGTTTTTT. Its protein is CASSPHVRGGGELFF.

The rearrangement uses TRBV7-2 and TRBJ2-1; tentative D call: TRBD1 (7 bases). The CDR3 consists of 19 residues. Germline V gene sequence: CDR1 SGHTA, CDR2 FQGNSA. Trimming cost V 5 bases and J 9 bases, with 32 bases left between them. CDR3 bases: TGTGCCAGCAGCCGGAGGGTTCGTTCCGGGACAGAGGCACTCGGTGAGCAGTTCTTC. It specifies CASSRRVRSGTEALGEQFF.

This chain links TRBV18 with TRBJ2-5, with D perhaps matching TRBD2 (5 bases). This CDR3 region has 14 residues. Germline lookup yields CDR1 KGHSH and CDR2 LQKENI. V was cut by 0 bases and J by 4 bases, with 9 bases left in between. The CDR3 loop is CASSPPVGVETQYF. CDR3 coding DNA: TGTGCCAGCTCACCACCTGTGGGAGTAGAGACCCAGTACTTC.

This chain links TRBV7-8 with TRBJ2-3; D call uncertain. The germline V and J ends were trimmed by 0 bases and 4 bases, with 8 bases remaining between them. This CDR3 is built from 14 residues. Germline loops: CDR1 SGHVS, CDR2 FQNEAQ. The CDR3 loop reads CASSLAVGPDTQYF. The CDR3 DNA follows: TGTGCCAGCAGCTTAGCGGTGGGCCCAGATACGCAGTATTTT.

For the CDR3, the DNA is TGTGCCAGCAGCTCCGCAGGGGGCTATGGCTACACCTTC. The encoded protein is CASSSAGGYGYTF. This chain connects TRBV9 to TRBJ1-2; 7 bases map to TRBD1. The CDR3 loop spans 13 amino acids. J gave up 4 bases and V 4 bases, and 4 bases lay outside the gene matches. The germline CDR1 and CDR2 sequences are SGDLS and YYNGEE.

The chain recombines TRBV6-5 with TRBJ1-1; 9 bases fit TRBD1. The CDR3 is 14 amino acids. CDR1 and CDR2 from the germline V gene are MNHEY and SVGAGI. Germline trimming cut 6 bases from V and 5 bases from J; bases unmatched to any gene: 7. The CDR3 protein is CASSIRDRGTEAFF. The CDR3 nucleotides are TGTGCCAGCAGCATCCGCGACAGGGGGACTGAAGCTTTCTTT.

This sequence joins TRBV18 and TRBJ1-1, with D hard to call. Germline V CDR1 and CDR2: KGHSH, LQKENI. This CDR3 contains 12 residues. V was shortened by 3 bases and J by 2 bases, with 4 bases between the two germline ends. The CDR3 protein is CASSPTNTEAFF. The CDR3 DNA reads TGTGCCAGCTCACCCACTAACACTGAAGCTTTCTTT.

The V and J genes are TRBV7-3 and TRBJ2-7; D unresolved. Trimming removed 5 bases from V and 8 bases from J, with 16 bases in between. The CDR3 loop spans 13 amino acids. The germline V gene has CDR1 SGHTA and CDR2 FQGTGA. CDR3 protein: CASSLNAGYQQYF. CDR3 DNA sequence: TGTGCCAGCAGCCTAAATGCAGGTTACCAGCAGTACTTC.

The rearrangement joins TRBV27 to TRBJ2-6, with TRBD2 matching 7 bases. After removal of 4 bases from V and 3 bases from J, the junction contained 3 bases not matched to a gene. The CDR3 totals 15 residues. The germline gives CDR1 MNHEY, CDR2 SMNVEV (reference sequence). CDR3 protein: CASSYGGVGANVLTF. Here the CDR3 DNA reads TGTGCCAGCAGTTATGGGGGGGTTGGGGCCAACGTCCTGACTTTC.

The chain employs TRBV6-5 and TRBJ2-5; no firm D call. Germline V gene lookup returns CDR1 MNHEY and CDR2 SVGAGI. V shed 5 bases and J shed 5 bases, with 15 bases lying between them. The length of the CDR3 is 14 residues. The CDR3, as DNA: TGTGCCAGCAGTACCGAGTCTTTAATCGAGACCCAGTACTTC. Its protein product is CASSTESLIETQYF.

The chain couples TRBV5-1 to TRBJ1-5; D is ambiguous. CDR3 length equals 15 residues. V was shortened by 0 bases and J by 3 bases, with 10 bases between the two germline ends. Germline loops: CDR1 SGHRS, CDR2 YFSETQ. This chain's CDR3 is CASSLGDTDNQPQHF. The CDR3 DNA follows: TGCGCCAGCAGCTTGGGTGACACAGACAATCAGCCCCAGCATTTT.

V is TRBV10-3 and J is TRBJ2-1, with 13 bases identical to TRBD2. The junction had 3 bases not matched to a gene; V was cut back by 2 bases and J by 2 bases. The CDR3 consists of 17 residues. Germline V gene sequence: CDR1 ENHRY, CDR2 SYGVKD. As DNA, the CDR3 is TGTGCCATCAGTGAGGAAACTAGCGGGAGGGCCTACAATGAGCAGTTCTTC. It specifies CAISEETSGRAYNEQFF.

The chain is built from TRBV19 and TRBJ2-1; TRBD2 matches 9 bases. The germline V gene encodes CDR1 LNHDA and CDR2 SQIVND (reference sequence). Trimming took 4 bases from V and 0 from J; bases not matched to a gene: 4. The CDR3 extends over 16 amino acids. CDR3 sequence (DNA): TGTGCCAGTAGTAGCGGGGGGGTCAGCTCCTACAATGAGCAGTTCTTC. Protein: CASSSGGVSSYNEQFF.

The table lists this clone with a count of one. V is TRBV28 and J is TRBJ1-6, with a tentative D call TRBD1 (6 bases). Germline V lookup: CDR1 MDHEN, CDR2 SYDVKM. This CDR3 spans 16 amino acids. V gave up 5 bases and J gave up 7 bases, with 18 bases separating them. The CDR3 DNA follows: TGTGCCAGCAGTATCCCGGGGGGGGCGCGGAATTCACCCCTCCACTTT. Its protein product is CASSIPGGARNSPLHF.

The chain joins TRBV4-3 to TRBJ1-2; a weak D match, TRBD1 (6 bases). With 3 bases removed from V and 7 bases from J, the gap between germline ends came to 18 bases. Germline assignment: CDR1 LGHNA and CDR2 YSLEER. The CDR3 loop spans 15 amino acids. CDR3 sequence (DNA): TGCGCCAGCAGCCACTCGGGACAATTCATTAGTGGCTACACCTTC. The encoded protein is CASSHSGQFISGYTF.

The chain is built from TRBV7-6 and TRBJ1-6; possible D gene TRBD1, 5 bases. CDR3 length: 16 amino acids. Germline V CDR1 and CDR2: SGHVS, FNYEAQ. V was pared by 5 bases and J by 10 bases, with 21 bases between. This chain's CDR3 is CASSPDPPGTLSPLHF. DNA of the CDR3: TGTGCCAGCAGCCCTGACCCACCAGGGACTTTGTCACCCCTCCACTTT.

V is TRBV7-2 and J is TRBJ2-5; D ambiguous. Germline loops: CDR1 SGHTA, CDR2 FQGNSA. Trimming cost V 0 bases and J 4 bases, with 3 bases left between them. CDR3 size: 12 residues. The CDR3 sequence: CASSLARETQYF. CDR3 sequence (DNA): TGTGCCAGCAGCTTAGCGCGAGAGACCCAGTACTTC.

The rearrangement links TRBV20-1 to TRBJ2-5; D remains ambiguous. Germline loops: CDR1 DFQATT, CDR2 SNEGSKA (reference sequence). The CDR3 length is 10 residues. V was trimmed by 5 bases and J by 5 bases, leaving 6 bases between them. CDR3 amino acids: CSAFYETQYF. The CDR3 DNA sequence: TGCAGTGCTTTCTACGAGACCCAGTACTTC.

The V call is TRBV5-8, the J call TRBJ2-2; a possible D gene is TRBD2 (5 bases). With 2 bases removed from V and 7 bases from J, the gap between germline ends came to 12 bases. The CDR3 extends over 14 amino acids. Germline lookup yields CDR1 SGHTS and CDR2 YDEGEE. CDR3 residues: CASSFGENGGELFF. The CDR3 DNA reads TGTGCCAGCAGCTTTGGGGAGAACGGCGGGGAGCTGTTTTTT. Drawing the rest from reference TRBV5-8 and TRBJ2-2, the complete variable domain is EAGVTQSPTHLIKTRGQQATLRCSPISGHTSVYWYQQALGLGLQFLLWYDEGEERNRGNFPPRFSGRQFPNYSSELNVNALELEDSALYLCASSFGENGGELFFGEGSRLTVL.